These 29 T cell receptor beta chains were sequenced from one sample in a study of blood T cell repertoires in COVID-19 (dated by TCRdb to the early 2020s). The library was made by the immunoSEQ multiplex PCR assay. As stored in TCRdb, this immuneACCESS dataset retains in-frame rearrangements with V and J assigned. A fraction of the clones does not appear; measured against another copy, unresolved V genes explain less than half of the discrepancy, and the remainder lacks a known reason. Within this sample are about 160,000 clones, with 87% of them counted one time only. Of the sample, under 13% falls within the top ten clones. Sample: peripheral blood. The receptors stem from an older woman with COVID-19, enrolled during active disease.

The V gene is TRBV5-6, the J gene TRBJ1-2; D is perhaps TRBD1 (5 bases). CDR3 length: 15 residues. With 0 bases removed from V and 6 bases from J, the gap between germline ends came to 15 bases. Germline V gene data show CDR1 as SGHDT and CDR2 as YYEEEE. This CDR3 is CASSLGPQGGDGYTF. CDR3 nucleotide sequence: TGTGCCAGCAGCTTGGGTCCGCAGGGCGGCGATGGCTACACCTTC.

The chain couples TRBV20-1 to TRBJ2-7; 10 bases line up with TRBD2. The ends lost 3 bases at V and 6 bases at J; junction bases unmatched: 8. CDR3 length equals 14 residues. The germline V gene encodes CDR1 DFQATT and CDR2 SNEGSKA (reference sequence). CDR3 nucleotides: TGCAGTGCTAGTTTGAGCGGGGGGGCACGCGAGCAGTACTTC. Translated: CSASLSGGAREQYF.

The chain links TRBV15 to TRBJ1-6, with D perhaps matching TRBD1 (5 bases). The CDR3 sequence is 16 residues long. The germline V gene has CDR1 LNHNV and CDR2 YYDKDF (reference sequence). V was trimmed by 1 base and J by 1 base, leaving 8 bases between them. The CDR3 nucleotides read TGTGCCACCAGCAGAGGTTCAGGGTCCTATAATTCACCCCTCCACTTT. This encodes CATSRGSGSYNSPLHF.

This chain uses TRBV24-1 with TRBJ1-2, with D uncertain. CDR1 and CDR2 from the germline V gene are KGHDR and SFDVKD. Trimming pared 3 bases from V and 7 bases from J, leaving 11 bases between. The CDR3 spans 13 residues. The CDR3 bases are TGTGCCACCAGTGATACGGGGAAGGCTGGCTACACCTTC. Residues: CATSDTGKAGYTF.

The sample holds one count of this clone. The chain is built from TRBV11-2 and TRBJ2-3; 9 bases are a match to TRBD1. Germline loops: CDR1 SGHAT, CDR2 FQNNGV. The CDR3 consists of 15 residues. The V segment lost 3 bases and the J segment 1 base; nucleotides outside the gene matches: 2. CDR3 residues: CASSLDRGGTDTQYF. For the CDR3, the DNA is TGTGCCAGCAGCTTGGACAGGGGTGGCACAGATACGCAGTATTTT.

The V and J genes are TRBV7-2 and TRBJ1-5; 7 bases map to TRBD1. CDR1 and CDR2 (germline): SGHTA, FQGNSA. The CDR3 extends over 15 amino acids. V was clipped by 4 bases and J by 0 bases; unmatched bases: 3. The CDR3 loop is CASSSTGYSNQPQHF. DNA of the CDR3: TGTGCCAGCAGCTCGACAGGGTATAGCAATCAGCCCCAGCATTTT.

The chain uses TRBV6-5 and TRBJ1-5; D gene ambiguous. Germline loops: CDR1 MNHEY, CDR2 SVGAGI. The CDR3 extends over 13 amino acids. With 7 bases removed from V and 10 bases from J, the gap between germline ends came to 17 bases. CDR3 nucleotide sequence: TGTGCCAGCAAAGACACCGGGGTTCGACCCCAGCATTTT. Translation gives CASKDTGVRPQHF.

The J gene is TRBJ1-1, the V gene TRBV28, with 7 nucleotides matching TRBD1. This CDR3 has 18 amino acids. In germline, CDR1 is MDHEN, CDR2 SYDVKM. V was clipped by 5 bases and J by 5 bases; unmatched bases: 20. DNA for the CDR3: TGTGCCAGCAGTCCTCAGATCCGACAGGGCCACTTGGGGACTGAAGCTTTCTTT. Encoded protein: CASSPQIRQGHLGTEAFF.

The CDR3 loop is CASSLALAGYTPGELFF. Written as DNA, the CDR3 is TGTGCCAGCAGCTTGGCCCTCGCGGGGTATACACCCGGGGAGCTGTTTTTT. This chain uses TRBV5-4 with TRBJ2-2; D perhaps matches TRBD2 (6 bases). V was pared by 0 bases and J by 6 bases, with 18 bases between. Looked up from germline, CDR1 is SGHNT and CDR2 is YYREEE (reference sequence). CDR3 size: 17 residues.

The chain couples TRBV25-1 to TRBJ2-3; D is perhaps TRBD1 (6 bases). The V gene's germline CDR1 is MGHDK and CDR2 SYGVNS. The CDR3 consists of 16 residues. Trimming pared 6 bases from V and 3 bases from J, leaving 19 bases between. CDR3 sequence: CASRRVGGGRTDTQYF. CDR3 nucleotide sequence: TGTGCCAGCAGGCGGGTAGGGGGTGGGAGAACAGATACGCAGTATTTT.

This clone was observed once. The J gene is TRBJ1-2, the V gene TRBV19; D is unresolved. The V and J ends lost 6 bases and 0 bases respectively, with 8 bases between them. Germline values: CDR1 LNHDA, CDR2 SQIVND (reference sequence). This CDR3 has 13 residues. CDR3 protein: CASSSGTNYGYTF. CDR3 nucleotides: TGTGCCAGTAGCTCGGGAACTAACTATGGCTACACCTTC.

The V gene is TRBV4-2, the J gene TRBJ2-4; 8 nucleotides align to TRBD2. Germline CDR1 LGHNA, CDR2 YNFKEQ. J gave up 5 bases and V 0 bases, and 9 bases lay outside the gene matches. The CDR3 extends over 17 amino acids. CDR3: CASSQDRSGGGENIQYF. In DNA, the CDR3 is TGTGCCAGCAGCCAAGATCGGAGCGGGGGAGGTGAAAACATTCAGTACTTC.

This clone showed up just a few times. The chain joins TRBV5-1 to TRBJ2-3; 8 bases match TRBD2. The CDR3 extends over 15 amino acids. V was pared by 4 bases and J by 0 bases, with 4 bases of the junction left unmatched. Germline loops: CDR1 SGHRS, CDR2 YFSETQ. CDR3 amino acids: CASSNGGASTDTQYF. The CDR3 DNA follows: TGCGCCAGCAGCAACGGGGGGGCTAGCACAGATACGCAGTATTTT.

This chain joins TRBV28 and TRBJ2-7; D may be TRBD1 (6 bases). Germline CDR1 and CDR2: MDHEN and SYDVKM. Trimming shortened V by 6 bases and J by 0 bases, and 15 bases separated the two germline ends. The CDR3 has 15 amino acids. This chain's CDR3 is CASRDWDTLSYEQYF. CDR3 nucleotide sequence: TGTGCCAGCAGAGACTGGGACACCCTCTCCTACGAGCAGTACTTC. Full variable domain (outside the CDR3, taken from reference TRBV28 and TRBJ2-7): DVKVTQSSRYLVKRTGEKVFLECVQDMDHENMFWYRQDPGLGLRLIYFSYDVKMKEKGDIPEGYSVSREKKERFSLILESASTNQTSMYLCASRDWDTLSYEQYFGPGTRLTVT.

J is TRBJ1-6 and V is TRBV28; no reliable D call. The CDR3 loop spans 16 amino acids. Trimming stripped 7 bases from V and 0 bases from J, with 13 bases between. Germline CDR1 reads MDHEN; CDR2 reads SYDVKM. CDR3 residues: CASKDSSRSYNSPLHF. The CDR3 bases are TGTGCCAGCAAAGACTCTAGTCGCTCCTATAATTCACCCCTCCACTTT.

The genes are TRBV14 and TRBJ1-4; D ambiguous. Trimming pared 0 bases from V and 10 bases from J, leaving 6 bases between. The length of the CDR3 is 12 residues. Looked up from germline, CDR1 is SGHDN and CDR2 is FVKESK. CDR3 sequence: CASSQDLRKLFF. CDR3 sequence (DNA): TGTGCCAGCAGCCAAGATCTGAGAAAACTGTTTTTT. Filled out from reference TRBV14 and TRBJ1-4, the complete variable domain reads EAGVTQFPSHSVIEKGQTVTLRCDPISGHDNLYWYRRVMGKEIKFLLHFVKESKQDESGMPNNRFLAERTGGTYSTLKVQPAELEDSGVYFCASSQDLRKLFFGSGTQLSVL.

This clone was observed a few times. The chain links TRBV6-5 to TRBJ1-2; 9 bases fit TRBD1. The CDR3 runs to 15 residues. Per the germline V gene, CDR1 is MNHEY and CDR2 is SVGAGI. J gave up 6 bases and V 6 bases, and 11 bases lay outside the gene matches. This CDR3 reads CASRTDRGSADGYTF. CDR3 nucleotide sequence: TGTGCCAGCAGAACGGACAGGGGAAGCGCAGATGGCTACACCTTC.

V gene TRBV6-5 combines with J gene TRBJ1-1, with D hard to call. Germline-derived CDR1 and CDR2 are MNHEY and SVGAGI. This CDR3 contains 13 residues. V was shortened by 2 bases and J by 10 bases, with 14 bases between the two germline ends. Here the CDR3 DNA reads TGTGCCAGCAGTTACACCTCACTAGTGGGAGCTTTCTTT. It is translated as CASSYTSLVGAFF.

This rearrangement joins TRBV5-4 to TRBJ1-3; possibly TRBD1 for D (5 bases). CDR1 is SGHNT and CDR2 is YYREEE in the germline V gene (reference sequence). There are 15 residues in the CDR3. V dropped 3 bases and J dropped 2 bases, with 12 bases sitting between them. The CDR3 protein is CASSSGGGAGNTIYF. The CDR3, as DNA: TGTGCCAGCAGCTCGGGCGGAGGGGCTGGAAACACCATATATTTT.

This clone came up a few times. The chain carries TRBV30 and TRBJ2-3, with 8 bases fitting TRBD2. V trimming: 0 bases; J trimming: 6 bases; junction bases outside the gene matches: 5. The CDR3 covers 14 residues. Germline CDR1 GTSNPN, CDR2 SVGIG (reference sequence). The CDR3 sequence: CAWSVSSGVDTQYF. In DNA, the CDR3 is TGTGCCTGGAGTGTAAGTAGCGGGGTGGATACGCAGTATTTT.

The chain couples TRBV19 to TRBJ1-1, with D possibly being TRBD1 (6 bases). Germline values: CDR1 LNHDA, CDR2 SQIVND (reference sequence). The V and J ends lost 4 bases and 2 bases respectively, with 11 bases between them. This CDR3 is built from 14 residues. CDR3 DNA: TGTGCCAGTAGTAGTGACAGGCAAAACACTGAAGCTTTCTTT. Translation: CASSSDRQNTEAFF. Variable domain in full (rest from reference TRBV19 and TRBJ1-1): DGGITQSPKYLFRKEGQNVTLSCEQNLNHDAMYWYRQDPGQGLRLIYYSQIVNDFQKGDIAEGYSVSREKKESFPLTVTSAQKNPTAFYLCASSSDRQNTEAFFGQGTRLTVV.

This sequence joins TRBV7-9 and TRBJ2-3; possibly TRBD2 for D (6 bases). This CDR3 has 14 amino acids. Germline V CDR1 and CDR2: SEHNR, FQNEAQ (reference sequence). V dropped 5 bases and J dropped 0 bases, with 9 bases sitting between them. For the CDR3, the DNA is TGTGCCAGCAGCCGGGACTTTAGCACAGATACGCAGTATTTT. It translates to CASSRDFSTDTQYF.

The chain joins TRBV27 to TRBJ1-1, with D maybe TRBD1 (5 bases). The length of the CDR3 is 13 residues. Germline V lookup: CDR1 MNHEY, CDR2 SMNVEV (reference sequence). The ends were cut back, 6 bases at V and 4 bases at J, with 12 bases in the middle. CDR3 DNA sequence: TGTGCCAGCAGCCGCCTGGGGGGCACTGAAGCTTTCTTT. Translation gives CASSRLGGTEAFF.

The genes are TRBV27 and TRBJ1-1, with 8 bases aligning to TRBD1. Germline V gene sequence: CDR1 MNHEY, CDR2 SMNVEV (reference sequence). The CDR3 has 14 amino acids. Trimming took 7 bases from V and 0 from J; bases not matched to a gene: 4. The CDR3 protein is CASTRTGLNTEAFF. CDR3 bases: TGTGCCAGCACCAGGACAGGGTTGAACACTGAAGCTTTCTTT.

DNA for the CDR3: TGTGCCAGCAGGACAGGGAGCGAGACCCAGTACTTC. Translating it yields CASRTGSETQYF. The J gene is TRBJ2-5, the V gene TRBV27; TRBD1 aligns across 7 bases. CDR3 length equals 12 residues. Germline lookup yields CDR1 MNHEY and CDR2 SMNVEV (reference sequence). With 6 bases clipped from V and 5 bases from J, the junction kept 3 bases outside the gene matches.

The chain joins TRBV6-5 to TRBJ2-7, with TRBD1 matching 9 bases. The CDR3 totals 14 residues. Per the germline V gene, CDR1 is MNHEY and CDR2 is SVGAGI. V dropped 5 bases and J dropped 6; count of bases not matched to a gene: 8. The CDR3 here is CASSRDRALIEQYF. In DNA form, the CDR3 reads TGTGCCAGCAGTAGGGACAGGGCGTTAATCGAGCAGTACTTC.

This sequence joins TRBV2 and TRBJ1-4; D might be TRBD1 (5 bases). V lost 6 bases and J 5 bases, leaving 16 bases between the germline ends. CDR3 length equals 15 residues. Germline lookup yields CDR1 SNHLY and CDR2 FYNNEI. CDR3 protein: CASRPSDRGNEKLFF. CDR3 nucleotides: TGTGCCAGCAGGCCCTCCGACCGGGGGAATGAAAAACTGTTTTTT.

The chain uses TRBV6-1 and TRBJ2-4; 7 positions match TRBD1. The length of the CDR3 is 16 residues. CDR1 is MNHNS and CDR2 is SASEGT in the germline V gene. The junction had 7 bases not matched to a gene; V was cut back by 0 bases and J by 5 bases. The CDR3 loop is CASSEAPRQGQNIQYF. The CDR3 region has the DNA TGTGCCAGCAGTGAAGCGCCCCGACAGGGTCAAAACATTCAGTACTTC.

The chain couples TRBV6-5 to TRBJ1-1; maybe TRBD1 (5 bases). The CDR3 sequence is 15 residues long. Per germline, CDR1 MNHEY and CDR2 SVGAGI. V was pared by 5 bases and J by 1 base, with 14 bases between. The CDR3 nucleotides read TGTGCCAGCAGTCAACTGGGGAGGGGGAACACTGAAGCTTTCTTT. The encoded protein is CASSQLGRGNTEAFF.